This T cell receptor (beta chain) was retrieved from a study of monozygotic twins with inflammatory bowel disease. Study-wide points: Healthy co-twins exceeded IBD patients in TCRbeta diversity as measured by inverse Simpson.

TCRdb reprocessed the 5' RACE reads, keeping one entry per CDR3 protein, no DNA. This sample carries a few hundred thousand distinct CDR3 sequences, with 5% to 6% going to the ten biggest clones. About this clonotype: What it binds is not known.

The CDR3 has 16 amino acids. CDR1 and CDR2 (germline): LGHNA, YNFKEQ. This TCR came from a human donor with ulcerative colitis or Crohn's disease, or a healthy co-twin of an affected twin (not recorded which). The chain recombines TRBV4-2 with TRBJ2-5; there is no DNA to check the TCRdb D call of TRBD1. The sequenced sample consisted of blood. CDR3 sequence: CASSQDRQGAGETQYF.